Sequencing of this T cell receptor (beta chain) was carried out in a study of response to subunit inactivated influenza vaccine. CDR3 length: 15 residues. V was shortened by 3 bases and J by 2 bases, with 15 bases between the two germline ends. Germline V lookup: CDR1 SGDLS, CDR2 YYNGEE. This clonotype was counted between two and nine times. Its antigen is unknown. Study-wide findings and caveats: T cells newly recruited by each seasonal influenza vaccination are few, the authors suggested.

TCRdb redid the calling of the RT-PCR reads with MiXCR, one entry per CDR3 protein. Of around 480,000 distinct CDR3 sequences in the sample, roughly 9.8% are singletons; the top ten hold approximately 12%. The origin of this receptor is a man aged 45-65 years who received an inactivated influenza vaccine. Specimen: PBMCs from blood, collected about 40 days after vaccination. V is TRBV9 and J is TRBJ2-7; D not certain. The chain's CDR3 is CASSASATGTYEQYF. The CDR3 DNA reads as TGTGCCAGCAGCGCCTCGGCGACCGGTACCTACGAGCAGTACTTC.